This T cell receptor (beta chain) comes out of a study of shared clonotypes between healthy human individuals. Study summary: The donor group consisted of a couple of women and three men, aged 18 to 49.

The CDR3 loop spans 13 amino acids. Germline CDR1 reads LGHNA; CDR2 reads YSLEER. Unmatched junction bases numbered 6, after V lost 2 bases and J lost 14 bases. With respect to this clone: Its antigen remains unidentified.

Study-level results: The sharing of roughly 5% of naive CD4 clonotypes was seen across several donors.

Assay: immunoSEQ multiplex PCR; the TCRdb copy retains only in-frame clones and omits some. The table includes about 1 million clones, 75% detected once. The sample comprised memory CD4+ T cells sorted from blood. Subset here: CD45RA-negative fraction. The TCR originated in a man aged 18 to 35 in good health. This rearrangement joins TRBV4-3 to TRBJ1-6; TRBD1 agrees at 7 bases. The CDR3 reads CASSQIGQGALHF. The CDR3 DNA reads TGCGCCAGCAGCCAAATAGGGCAGGGGGCCCTCCACTTT.